This entry concerns a single T cell receptor (beta chain). Antigen specificity is unknown. V shed 0 bases and J 3 bases; nucleotides not matched to a gene: 2. The CDR3 loop spans 16 amino acids. The germline CDR1 and CDR2 sequences are SGHTA and FQGNSA. The study ran its PCR with 60 Vbeta and 13 Jbeta primers. Produced via immunoSEQ multiplex PCR; TCRdb's table is partial and in-frame only. The sample table includes roughly 35,000 clones. The entry originates in a study of cytomegalovirus exposure and HLA in healthy donors. The study, taken as a whole, reports: Data from an earlier analysis indicated that most TCR beta V segments were productive either about 90% or about 30% of the time.

The chain combines TRBV7-2 with TRBJ2-7; 13 bases align to TRBD2. The source is a woman aged 40-49 years in good health and CMV-seropositive. Sequenced: PBMCs. The CDR3: CASSLAGLAGFYEQYF. CDR3 DNA sequence: TGTGCCAGCAGCTTAGCGGGACTAGCGGGATTCTACGAGCAGTACTTC.